This TCR beta chain is drawn from a study of blood T cell repertoires in COVID-19. Under the authors' procedure: Reference gene primer amplification gave estimated nucleated cell counts. Measured with immunoSEQ multiplex PCR; TCRdb has only the in-frame clones, and not every one. The V and J calls and the clone size are those of that table, but D and trimming were determined from the DNA. The data show under 100,000 clones, roughly 80% seen once. Looked up from germline, CDR1 is LNHDA and CDR2 is SQIVND (reference sequence). Trimming pared 4 bases from V and 2 bases from J, leaving 18 bases between. The CDR3 loop spans 17 amino acids.

This receptor was taken from a woman aged 40-49 years with active or convalescent COVID-19. V and J are TRBV19 and TRBJ1-5; tentative D call: TRBD1 (6 bases). Material for sequencing was peripheral blood. Here the CDR3 DNA reads TGTGCCAGTAGTACCAACAGGGCCGGCGGAGGCAATCAGCCCCAGCATTTT. As protein: CASSTNRAGGGNQPQHF.